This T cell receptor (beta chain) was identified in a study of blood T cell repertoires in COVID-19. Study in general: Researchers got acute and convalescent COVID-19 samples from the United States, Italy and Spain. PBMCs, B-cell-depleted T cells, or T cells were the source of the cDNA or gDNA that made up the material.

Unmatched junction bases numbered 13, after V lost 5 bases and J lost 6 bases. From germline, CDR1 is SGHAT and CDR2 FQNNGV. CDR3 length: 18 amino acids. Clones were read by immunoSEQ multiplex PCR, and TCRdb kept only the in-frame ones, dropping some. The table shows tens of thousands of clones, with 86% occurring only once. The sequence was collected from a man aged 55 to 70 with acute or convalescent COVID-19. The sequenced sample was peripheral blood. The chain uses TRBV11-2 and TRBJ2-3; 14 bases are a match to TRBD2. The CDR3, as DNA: TGTGCCAGCAGCAACCTACCGGGACTAGCGGGAGAAGGGGATACGCAGTATTTT. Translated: CASSNLPGLAGEGDTQYF. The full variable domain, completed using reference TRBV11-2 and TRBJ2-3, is EAGVAQSPRYKIIEKRQSVAFWCNPISGHATLYWYQQILGQGPKLLIQFQNNGVVDDSQLPKDRFSAERLKGVDSTLKIQPAKLEDSAVYLCASSNLPGLAGEGDTQYFGPGTRLTVL.